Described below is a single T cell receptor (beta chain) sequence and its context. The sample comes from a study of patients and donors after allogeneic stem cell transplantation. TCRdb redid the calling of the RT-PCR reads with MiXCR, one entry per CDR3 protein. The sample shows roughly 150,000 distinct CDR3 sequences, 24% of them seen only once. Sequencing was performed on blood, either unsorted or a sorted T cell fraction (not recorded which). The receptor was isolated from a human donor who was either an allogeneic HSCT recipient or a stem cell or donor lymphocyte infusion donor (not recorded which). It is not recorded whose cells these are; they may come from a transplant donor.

The chain's CDR3 is CASSLRLFYTDTQYF. CDR3 DNA sequence: TGTGCCAGCAGTTTACGACTTTTCTACACAGATACGCAGTATTTT. This chain joins TRBV12-3 or TRBV12-4 and TRBJ2-3, with no clear D. This CDR3 contains 15 residues. The V end was cut by 2 bases, the J end by 2 bases, with 11 bases between.